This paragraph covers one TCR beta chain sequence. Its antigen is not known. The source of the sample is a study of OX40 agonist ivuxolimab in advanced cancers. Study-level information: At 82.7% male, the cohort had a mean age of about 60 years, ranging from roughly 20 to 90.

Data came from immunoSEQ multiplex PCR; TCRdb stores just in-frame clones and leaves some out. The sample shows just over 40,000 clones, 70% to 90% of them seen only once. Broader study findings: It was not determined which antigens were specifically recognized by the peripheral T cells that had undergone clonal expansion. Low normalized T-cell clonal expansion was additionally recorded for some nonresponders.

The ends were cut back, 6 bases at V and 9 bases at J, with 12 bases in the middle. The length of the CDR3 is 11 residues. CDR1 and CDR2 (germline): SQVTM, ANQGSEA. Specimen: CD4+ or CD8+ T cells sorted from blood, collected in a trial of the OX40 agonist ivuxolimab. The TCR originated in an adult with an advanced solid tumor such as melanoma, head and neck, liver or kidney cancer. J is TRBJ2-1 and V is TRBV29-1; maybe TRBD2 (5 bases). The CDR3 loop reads CSVREGSEQFF. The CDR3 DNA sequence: TGCAGCGTCCGAGAAGGGAGTGAGCAGTTCTTC.